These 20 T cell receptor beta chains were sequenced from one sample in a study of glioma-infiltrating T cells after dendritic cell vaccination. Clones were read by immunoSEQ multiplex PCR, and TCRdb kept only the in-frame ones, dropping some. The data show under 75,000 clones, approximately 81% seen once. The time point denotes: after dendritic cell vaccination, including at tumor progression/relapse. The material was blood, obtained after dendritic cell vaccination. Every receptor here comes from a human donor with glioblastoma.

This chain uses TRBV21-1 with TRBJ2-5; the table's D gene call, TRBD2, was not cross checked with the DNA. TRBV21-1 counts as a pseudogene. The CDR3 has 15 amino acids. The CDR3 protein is CATLTSGSHGETQYF. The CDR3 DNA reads TGTGCCACCCTGACCAGCGGGTCCCACGGAGAGACCCAGTACTTC.

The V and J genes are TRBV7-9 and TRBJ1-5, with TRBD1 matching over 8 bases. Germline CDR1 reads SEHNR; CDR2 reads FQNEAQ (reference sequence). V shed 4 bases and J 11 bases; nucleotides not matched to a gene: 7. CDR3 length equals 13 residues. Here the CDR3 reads CASSYGQGWAQHF. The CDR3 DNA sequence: TGTGCCAGCAGCTATGGACAGGGATGGGCCCAGCATTTT.

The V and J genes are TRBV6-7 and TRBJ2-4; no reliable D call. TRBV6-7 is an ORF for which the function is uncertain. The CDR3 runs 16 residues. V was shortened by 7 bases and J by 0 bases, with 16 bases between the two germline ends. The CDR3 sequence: CASTETHDIAKNIQYF. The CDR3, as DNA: TGTGCCAGCACCGAAACACACGATATAGCCAAAAACATTCAGTACTTC.

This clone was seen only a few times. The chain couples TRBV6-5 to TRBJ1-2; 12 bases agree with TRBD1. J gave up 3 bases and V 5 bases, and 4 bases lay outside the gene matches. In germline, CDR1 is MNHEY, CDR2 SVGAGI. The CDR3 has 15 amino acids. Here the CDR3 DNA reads TGTGCCAGCAGTACGGGGACAGGGGGCTACTATGGCTACACCTTC. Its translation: CASSTGTGGYYGYTF.

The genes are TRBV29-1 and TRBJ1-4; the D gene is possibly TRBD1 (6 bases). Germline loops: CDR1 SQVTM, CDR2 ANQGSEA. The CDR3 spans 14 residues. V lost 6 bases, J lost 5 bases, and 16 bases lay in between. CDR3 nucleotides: TGCAGCGTCCTGGTTGGACAGATAAATGAAAAACTGTTTTTT. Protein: CSVLVGQINEKLFF.

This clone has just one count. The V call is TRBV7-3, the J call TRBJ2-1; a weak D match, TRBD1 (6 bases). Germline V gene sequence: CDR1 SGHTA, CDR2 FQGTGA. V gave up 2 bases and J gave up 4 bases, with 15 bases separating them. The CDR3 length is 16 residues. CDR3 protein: CASSLEVTDSYNEQFF. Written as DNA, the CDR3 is TGTGCCAGCAGCTTAGAAGTCACGGACAGTTACAATGAGCAGTTCTTC.

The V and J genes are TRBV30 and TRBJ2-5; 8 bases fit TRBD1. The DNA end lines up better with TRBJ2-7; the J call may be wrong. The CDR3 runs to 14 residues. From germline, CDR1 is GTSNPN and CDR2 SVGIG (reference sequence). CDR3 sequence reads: CAWSAGTGNYEQYF. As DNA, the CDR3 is TGTGCCTGGAGTGCCGGGACAGGAAACTACGAGCAGTACTTC.

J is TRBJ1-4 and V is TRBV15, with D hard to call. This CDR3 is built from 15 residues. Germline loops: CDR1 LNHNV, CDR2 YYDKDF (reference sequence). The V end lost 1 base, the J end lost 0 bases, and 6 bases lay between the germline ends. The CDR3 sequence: CATSRGVATNEKLFF. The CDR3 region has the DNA TGTGCCACCAGCAGAGGAGTTGCAACTAATGAAAAACTGTTTTTT.

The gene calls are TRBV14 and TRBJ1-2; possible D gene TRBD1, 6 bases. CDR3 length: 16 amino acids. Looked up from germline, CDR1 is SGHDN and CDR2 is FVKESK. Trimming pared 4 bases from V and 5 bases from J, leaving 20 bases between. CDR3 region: CASSPRGAEPDYGYTF. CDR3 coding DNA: TGTGCCAGCAGCCCACGGGGGGCAGAGCCGGATTATGGCTACACCTTC. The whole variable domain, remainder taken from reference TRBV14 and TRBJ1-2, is EAGVTQFPSHSVIEKGQTVTLRCDPISGHDNLYWYRRVMGKEIKFLLHFVKESKQDESGMPNNRFLAERTGGTYSTLKVQPAELEDSGVYFCASSPRGAEPDYGYTFGSGTRLTVV.

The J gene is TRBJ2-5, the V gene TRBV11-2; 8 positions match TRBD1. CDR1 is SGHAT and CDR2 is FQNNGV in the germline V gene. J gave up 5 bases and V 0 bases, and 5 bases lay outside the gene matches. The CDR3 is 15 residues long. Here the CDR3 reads CASSLDPTGDETQYF. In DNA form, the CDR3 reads TGTGCCAGCAGCTTAGACCCGACAGGGGATGAGACCCAGTACTTC.

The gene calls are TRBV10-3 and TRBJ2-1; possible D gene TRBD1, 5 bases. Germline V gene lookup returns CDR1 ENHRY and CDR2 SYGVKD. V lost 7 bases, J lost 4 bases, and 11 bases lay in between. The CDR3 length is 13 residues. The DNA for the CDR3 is TGTGCCATCATGACAGAACAATACAATGAGCAGTTCTTC. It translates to CAIMTEQYNEQFF.

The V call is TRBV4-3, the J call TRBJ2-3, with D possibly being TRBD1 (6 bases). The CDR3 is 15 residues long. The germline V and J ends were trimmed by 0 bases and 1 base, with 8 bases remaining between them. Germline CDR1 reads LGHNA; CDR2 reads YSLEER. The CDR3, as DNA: TGCGCCAGCAGCCAAGAGGGGGCTCGCACAGATACGCAGTATTTT. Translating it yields CASSQEGARTDTQYF.

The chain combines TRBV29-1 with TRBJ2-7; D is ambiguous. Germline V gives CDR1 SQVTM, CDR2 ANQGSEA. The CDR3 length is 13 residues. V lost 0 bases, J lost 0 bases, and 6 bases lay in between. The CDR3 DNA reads TGCAGCGTTGAAGAGAACAGCTCCTACGAGCAGTACTTC. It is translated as CSVEENSSYEQYF.

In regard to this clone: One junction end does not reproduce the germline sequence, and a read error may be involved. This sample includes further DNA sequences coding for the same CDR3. The CDR3 DNA sequence: TGTGCCAGCAGTGCGTCAGTCCCCTCAAATTCCCCCCTCCACTTT. Protein: CASSASVPSNSPLHF. This chain joins TRBV25-1 and TRBJ1-6; D is unresolved. The V gene's germline CDR1 is MGHDK and CDR2 SYGVNS. There are 15 residues in the CDR3.

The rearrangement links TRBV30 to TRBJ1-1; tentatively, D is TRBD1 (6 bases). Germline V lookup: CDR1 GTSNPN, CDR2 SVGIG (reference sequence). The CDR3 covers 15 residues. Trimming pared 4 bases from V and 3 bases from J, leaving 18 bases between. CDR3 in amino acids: CAWTLQTGRYTEAFF. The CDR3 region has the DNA TGTGCCTGGACCCTCCAGACAGGACGGTACACTGAAGCTTTCTTT. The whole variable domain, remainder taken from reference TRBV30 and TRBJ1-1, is SQTIHQWPATLVQPVGSPLSLECTVEGTSNPNLYWYRQAAGRGLQLLFYSVGIGQISSEVPQNLSASRPQDRQFILSSKKLLLSDSGFYLCAWTLQTGRYTEAFFGQGTRLTVV.

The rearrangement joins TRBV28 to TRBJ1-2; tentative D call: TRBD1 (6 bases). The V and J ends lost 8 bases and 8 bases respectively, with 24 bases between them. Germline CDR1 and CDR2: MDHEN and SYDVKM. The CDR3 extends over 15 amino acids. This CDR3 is CASHIPRAGDNGYTF. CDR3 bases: TGTGCCAGCCATATCCCCCGCGCAGGGGACAACGGCTACACCTTC.

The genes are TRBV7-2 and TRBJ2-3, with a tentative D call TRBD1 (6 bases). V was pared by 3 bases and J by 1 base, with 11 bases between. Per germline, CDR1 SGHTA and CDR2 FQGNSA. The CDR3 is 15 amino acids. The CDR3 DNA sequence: TGTGCCAGCAGCTTCTACAGGGATGGCACAGATACGCAGTATTTT. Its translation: CASSFYRDGTDTQYF.

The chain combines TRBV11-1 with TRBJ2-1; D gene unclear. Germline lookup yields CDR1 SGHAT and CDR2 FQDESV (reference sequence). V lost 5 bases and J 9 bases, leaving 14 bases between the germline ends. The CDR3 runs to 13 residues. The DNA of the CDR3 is TGTGCCAGCAGCGTATCCCTGGTGAGTGAGCAGTTCTTC. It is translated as CASSVSLVSEQFF.

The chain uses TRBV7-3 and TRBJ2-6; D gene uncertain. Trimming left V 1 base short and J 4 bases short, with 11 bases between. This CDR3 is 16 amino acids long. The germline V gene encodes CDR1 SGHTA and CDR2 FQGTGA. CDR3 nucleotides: TGTGCCAGCAGCTTAAGACCGACTGGGGGGGCCAACGTCCTGACTTTC. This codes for CASSLRPTGGANVLTF. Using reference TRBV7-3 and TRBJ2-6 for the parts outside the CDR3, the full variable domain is GAGVSQTPSNKVTEKGKYVELRCDPISGHTALYWYRQSLGQGPEFLIYFQGTGAADDSGLPNDRFFAVRPEGSVSTLKIQRTERGDSAVYLCASSLRPTGGANVLTFGAGSRLTVL.

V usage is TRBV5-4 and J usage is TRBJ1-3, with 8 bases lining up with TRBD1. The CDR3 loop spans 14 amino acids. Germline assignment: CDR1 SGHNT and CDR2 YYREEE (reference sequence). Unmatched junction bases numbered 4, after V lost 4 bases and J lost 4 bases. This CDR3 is CASSPTGAGNTIYF. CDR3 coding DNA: TGTGCCAGCAGCCCGACAGGGGCGGGAAACACCATATATTTT.